The 18 T cell receptor beta chains below were found in one sample sequenced in a study of T cell responses to AZD1222 COVID-19 vaccine. Assay used: immunoSEQ multiplex PCR; TCRdb lists only in-frame clones, some missing. Of 120,000 or so clones in the sample, 75% to 95% are singletons; the top ten hold 4% to 4.5%. The specimen comprised peripheral blood, sampled 28 days after the second dose of the MenACWY control vaccine. These receptors were obtained from an adult who received the MenACWY meningococcal vaccine as a control.

The rearrangement joins TRBV7-9 to TRBJ2-3; 8 bases line up with TRBD1. J lost 2 bases, V lost 5 bases, and 9 bases had no gene match. CDR3 length: 16 residues. The germline CDR1 and CDR2 sequences are SEHNR and FQNEAQ (reference sequence). The CDR3: CASSPFRDRYTDTQYF. As DNA, the CDR3 is TGTGCCAGCAGCCCCTTCCGGGACAGGTACACAGATACGCAGTATTTT.

The V and J genes are TRBV6-2 or TRBV6-3 and TRBJ2-7, with a weak D call TRBD1 (5 bases). This CDR3 contains 13 residues. Germline V gives CDR1 MNHEY, CDR2 SVGEGT. Deletions cut 6 bases from V and 2 bases from J, with 11 bases between. The CDR3 region has the DNA TGTGCCAGCAGCCCTATGGGGCCCTACGAGCAGTACGTC. The encoded protein is CASSPMGPYEQYV.

The chain joins TRBV2 to TRBJ2-7; 11 nucleotides line up with TRBD1. Losses at the gene ends were 8 bases for V and 0 bases for J; bases not matched to a gene: 3. CDR1 is SNHLY, CDR2 FYNNEI, per germline. The length of the CDR3 is 14 residues. The CDR3 here is CASRGQGASYEQYF. As DNA, the CDR3 is TGTGCCAGCCGTGGACAGGGGGCCTCCTACGAGCAGTACTTC.

The chain links TRBV3-1 (or the pseudogene TRBV3-2) to TRBJ1-1, with a tentative D call TRBD1 (6 bases). V lost 1 base, J lost 1 base, and 10 bases lay in between. The CDR3 covers 15 residues. Germline CDR1 is LGHDT and CDR2 is YNNKEL (reference sequence). In DNA form, the CDR3 reads TGTGCCAGCAGCCAAGGGCAGGGGCCGAACACTGAAGCTTTCTTT. As protein: CASSQGQGPNTEAFF.

With regard to this clone: One end of the junction varies from germline; a read error may be responsible. The J gene is TRBJ2-5, the V gene TRBV6-1, with D perhaps TRBD2 (6 bases). CDR1 is MNHNS, CDR2 SASEGT, per germline. There are 13 residues in the CDR3. CDR3 nucleotides: TGTGCCAGCAGCGAAGGGCGGGGAGAGACCCAGTACTTC. Amino acid sequence: CASSEGRGETQYF.

The chain combines TRBV7-2 with TRBJ2-3; 12 nucleotides align to TRBD2. After removal of 1 base from V and 9 bases from J, the junction contained 5 bases not matched to a gene. There are 15 residues in the CDR3. CDR1 SGHTA and CDR2 FQGNSA come from the germline V gene. The CDR3 protein is CASSLEALAGGTQYF. CDR3 DNA sequence: TGTGCCAGCAGCTTAGAAGCCCTAGCGGGGGGGACGCAGTATTTT.

The chain recombines TRBV7-2 with TRBJ2-3; 8 bases agree with TRBD2. V was pared by 1 base and J by 4 bases, with 10 bases of the junction left unmatched. The CDR3 has 17 amino acids. Per the germline V gene, CDR1 is SGHTA and CDR2 is FQGNSA. For the CDR3, the DNA is TGTGCCAGCAGCTTAGGCGTTCGCGGGGGGAAGGCAGATACGCAGTATTTT. Translation: CASSLGVRGGKADTQYF.

This CDR3 reads CASLQLNTGELFF. The CDR3 bases are TGTGCCAGCCTCCAATTGAACACCGGGGAGCTGTTTTTT. The gene calls are TRBV12-3 or TRBV12-4 and TRBJ2-2; D is unresolved. This CDR3 contains 13 residues. Trimming took off 8 bases at V and 1 base at J, with 8 bases between the two ends.

This chain links TRBV18 with TRBJ2-5, with no clear D. The V end was cut by 3 bases, the J end by 5 bases, with 13 bases between. The CDR3 runs 14 residues. CDR1 and CDR2 from the germline V gene are KGHSH and LQKENI. In DNA form, the CDR3 reads TGTGCCAGCTCACCCCTAGAAACTGCGGAGACCCAGTACTTC. This sequence encodes CASSPLETAETQYF.

This clone showed up just once. The chain links TRBV27 to TRBJ1-6, with a possible D match to TRBD1 (5 bases). Trimming left V 3 bases short and J 6 bases short, with 9 bases between. CDR3 length: 14 amino acids. The germline gives CDR1 MNHEY, CDR2 SMNVEV (reference sequence). CDR3 bases: TGTGCCAGCAGTTTCCCGGGACCTAATTCACCCCTCCACTTT. This encodes CASSFPGPNSPLHF.

The chain uses TRBV2 and TRBJ2-7; the D gene is possibly TRBD1 (6 bases). V was trimmed by 3 bases and J by 0 bases, leaving 15 bases between them. Looked up from germline, CDR1 is SNHLY and CDR2 is FYNNEI. CDR3 length equals 16 residues. The CDR3 DNA follows: TGTGCCAGCAGTGAGTCTAGGGACATCAGCTCCTACGAGCAGTACGTC. It translates to CASSESRDISSYEQYV.

This clone was counted between two and nine times. V gene TRBV10-1 combines with J gene TRBJ2-1, with 8 bases that match TRBD2. The CDR3 spans 15 residues. V trimming: 3 bases; J trimming: 9 bases; junction bases outside the gene matches: 10. CDR1 WNHNN and CDR2 SYGVQD come from the germline V gene (reference sequence). The CDR3 coding sequence is TGCGCCAGCAGTGAATCCCCGGGGGGGCCGATTGAGCAGTTCTTC. It translates to CASSESPGGPIEQFF.

V and J are TRBV4-1 and TRBJ1-4, with D tentatively TRBD1 (5 bases). The germline gives CDR1 MGHRA, CDR2 YSYEKL. The CDR3 is 16 residues long. V was trimmed by 3 bases and J by 7 bases, leaving 18 bases between them. CDR3 sequence (DNA): TGCGCCAGCAGCCAGACCTTTCGGAGGGGTGGTGAAAAACTGTTTTTT. This sequence encodes CASSQTFRRGGEKLFF.

The V call is TRBV4-2, the J call TRBJ2-6, with 8 bases that match TRBD1. With 2 bases clipped from V and 1 base from J, the junction kept 4 bases outside the gene matches. Germline CDR1 reads LGHNA; CDR2 reads YNFKEQ. The CDR3 length is 17 residues. Here the CDR3 reads CASSQMTGDSGANVLTF. The CDR3 coding sequence is TGTGCCAGCAGCCAAATGACAGGGGATTCTGGGGCCAACGTCCTGACTTTC.

This clone showed up just a few times. V is TRBV7-2 and J is TRBJ1-2; TRBD1 agrees at 9 bases. J lost 4 bases, V lost 5 bases, and 5 bases had no gene match. CDR3 length equals 14 residues. From germline, CDR1 is SGHTA and CDR2 FQGNSA. The CDR3 loop is CASSPQGASYGYTF. CDR3 nucleotide sequence: TGTGCCAGCAGCCCACAGGGGGCTAGCTATGGCTACACCTTC.

This chain links TRBV7-2 with TRBJ2-7; either TRBD1 or TRBD2 may supply D (5 bases each). V lost 5 bases, J lost 2 bases, and 10 bases lay in between. CDR3 size: 13 residues. Per the germline V gene, CDR1 is SGHTA and CDR2 is FQGNSA. CDR3 nucleotides: TGTGCCAGCAGCCGGGACGCCACCTACGAGCAGTACTTC. This gives the protein CASSRDATYEQYF.

The V call is TRBV28, the J call TRBJ2-1, with 7 bases matching TRBD2. The ends lost 2 bases at V and 8 bases at J; junction bases unmatched: 3. Germline V gene sequence: CDR1 MDHEN, CDR2 SYDVKM. The CDR3 is made up of 13 amino acids. The CDR3 nucleotides read TGTGCCAGCAGTTTAGGTAGCGGGTATGAGCAGTTCTTC. It translates to CASSLGSGYEQFF.

The rearrangement links TRBV20-1 to TRBJ2-1; D is undetermined. Between the trimmed V and J ends, which lost 2 bases and 7 bases, there was a span of 3 bases. CDR1 is DFQATT and CDR2 is SNEGSKA in the germline V gene (reference sequence). The length of the CDR3 is 10 residues. The chain's CDR3 is CSARLNEQFF. CDR3 sequence (DNA): TGCAGTGCTAGATTGAATGAGCAGTTCTTC.